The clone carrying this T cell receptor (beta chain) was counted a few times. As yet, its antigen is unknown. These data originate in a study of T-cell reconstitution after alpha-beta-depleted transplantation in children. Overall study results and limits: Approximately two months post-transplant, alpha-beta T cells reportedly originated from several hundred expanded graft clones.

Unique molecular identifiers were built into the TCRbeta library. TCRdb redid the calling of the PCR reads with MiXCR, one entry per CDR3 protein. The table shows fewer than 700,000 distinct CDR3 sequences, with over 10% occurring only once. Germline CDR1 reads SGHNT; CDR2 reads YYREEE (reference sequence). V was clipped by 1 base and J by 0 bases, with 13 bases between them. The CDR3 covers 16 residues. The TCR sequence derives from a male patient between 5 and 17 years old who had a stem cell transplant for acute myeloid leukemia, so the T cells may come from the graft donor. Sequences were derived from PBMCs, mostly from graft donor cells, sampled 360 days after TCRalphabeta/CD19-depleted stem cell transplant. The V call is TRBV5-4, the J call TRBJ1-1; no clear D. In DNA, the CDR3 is TGTGCCAGCAGCTTGCCCCGTTCCCCAATGAACACTGAAGCTTTCTTT. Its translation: CASSLPRSPMNTEAFF.